This T cell receptor (beta chain) derives from a study of OX40 agonist ivuxolimab in advanced cancers. The study in broad terms: Ivuxolimab was an agonistic, fully human IgG2 monoclonal antibody directed against OX40 (CD134), a costimulatory receptor. Intravenous ivuxolimab was administered to patients every 2 weeks at six dose levels: 0.01, 0.1, 0.3, 1.5, 3 and 10 mg/kg. Of the roughly 51 patients in dose escalation, 19 had hepatocellular carcinoma, roughly 15 had melanoma, 9 had renal cell carcinoma and 9 had head and neck cancer. The dose-escalation cohort was over 70% male with a mean age of approximately 59 years, ranging from roughly 23 to 90. Patients were allowed to have had prior anti-PD-1, anti-PD-L1 or anti-CTLA-4 therapy, and less than 45% of the dose-escalation patients had previously received checkpoint inhibitors. Partial responses were achieved by three dose-escalation patients, of whom one had hepatocellular carcinoma and two had cutaneous melanoma. The point of sequencing TCRbeta in the periphery was to test whether ivuxolimab changed TCR sequence diversity and drove clonal T-cell expansion. The paper covers the monotherapy dose-escalation part of the phase I ivuxolimab trial, which included N of about 50 patients.

This clone came up once. Its antigen is currently not known. No base quality values were provided; no much bigger clone lies one nucleotide off. For sequencing of the TCRbeta CDR3 region, genomic DNA was extracted from the sorted cells. TCRbeta CDR3 regions were sequenced using the immunoSEQ Assay. The clones in this table, taken by TCRdb from immuneACCESS, are in-frame only. Not every clone is retained; where verified, under half of the shortfall comes from an unresolved V gene, and the cause of the rest is unknown. This sample gives nearly 50,000 clones in total; roughly 81% of them show up just once. The ten largest clones take up about 7.3% of the sample. The trial excluded patients who had a history of autoimmune disease or who were on systemic immunosuppression. Peripheral blood for TCR sequencing was collected from all dose cohorts at baseline, on cycle 4 day 1, and on cycle 7 day 1. The samples were drawn from a first-in-human, open-label, multicenter phase I dose-escalation trial of ivuxolimab. Adults with locally advanced or metastatic head and neck squamous cell, hepatocellular, melanoma or renal cell carcinoma were enrolled in the trial. Before TCR sequencing, CD4+ T cells and CD8+ T cells were sorted from peripheral blood as separate populations.

On the study overall, not on this receptor specifically: Low levels of normalized T-cell clonal expansion were also seen in some patients who did not respond. Clonal expansion of both CD4+ and CD8+ blood T cells was observed from baseline to week 6 at doses 0.1 to 3.0 mg/kg. Partial responders in the 0.1-3.0 mg/kg groups had among the lowest normalized peripheral clonal expansion, especially among CD8+ T cells. After ivuxolimab, expanded clones were on average more numerous among CD8+ T cells than among CD4+ T cells. Antigen specificity was not determined for the clonally expanded peripheral T cells.

Relative to germline, V is 5 bases shorter and J is 5 bases shorter, with 16 bases between their ends. The CDR3 numbers 15 residues from cysteine through phenylalanine. Only the CDR3 part of the read is kept: 45 bases, read in frame from the first base. According to the germline V gene (reference sequence), CDR1 reads LNHDA and CDR2 reads SQIVND. The sequences come from CD4+ or CD8+ T cells sorted from blood, collected in a trial of the OX40 agonist ivuxolimab. The TCR comes from an adult with an advanced solid tumor such as melanoma, head and neck, liver or kidney cancer. In this chain, TRBV19 is recombined with TRBJ2-1; a tentative D match to TRBD2 spans 7 bases. CDR3 loop: CASSLGGAFDNEQFF. The nucleotides are TGTGCCAGTAGTTTAGGGGGGGCGTTCGACAATGAGCAGTTCTTC. When the CDR3 is completed using the reference TRBV19 and TRBJ2-1 genes on either side, the full variable domain is DGGITQSPKYLFRKEGQNVTLSCEQNLNHDAMYWYRQDPGQGLRLIYYSQIVNDFQKGDIAEGYSVSREKKESFPLTVTSAQKNPTAFYLCASSLGGAFDNEQFFGPGTRLTVL.